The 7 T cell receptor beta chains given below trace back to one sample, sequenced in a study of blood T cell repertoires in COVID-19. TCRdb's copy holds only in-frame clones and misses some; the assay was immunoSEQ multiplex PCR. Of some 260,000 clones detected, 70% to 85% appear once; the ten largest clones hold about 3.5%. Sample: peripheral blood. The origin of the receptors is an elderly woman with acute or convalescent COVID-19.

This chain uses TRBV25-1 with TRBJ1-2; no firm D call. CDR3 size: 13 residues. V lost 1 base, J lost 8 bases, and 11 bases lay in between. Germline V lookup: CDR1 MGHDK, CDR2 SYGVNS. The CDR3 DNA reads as TGTGCCAGCAGTGAATCCACGGTGCGGGGCTACACCTTC. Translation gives CASSESTVRGYTF.

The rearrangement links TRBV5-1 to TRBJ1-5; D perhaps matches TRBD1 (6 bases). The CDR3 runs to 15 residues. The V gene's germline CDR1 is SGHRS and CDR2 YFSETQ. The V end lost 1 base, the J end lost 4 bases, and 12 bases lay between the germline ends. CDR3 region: CASSLLSGTNQPQHF. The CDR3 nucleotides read TGCGCCAGCAGCTTGCTTTCAGGGACAAATCAGCCCCAGCATTTT.

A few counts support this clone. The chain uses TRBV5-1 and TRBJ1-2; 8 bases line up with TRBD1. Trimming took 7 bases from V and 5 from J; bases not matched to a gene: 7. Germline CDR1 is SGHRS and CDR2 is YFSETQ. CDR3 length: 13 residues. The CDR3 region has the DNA TGCGCCAGCCGCTCGACAGGGGCGTATGGCTACACCTTC. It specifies CASRSTGAYGYTF.

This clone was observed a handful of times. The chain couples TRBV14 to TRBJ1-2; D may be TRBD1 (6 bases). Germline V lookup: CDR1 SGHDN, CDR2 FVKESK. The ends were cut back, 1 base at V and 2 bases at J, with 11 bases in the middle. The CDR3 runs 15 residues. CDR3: CASSQAGGGNYGYTF. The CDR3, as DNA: TGTGCCAGCAGCCAAGCGGGAGGGGGAAACTATGGCTACACCTTC.

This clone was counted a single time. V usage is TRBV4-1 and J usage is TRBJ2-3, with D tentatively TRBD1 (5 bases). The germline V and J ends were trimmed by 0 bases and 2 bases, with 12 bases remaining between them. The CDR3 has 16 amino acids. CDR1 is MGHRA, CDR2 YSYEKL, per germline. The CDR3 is CASSQDFDSYTDTQYF. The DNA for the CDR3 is TGCGCCAGCAGCCAAGATTTCGACAGTTACACAGATACGCAGTATTTT.

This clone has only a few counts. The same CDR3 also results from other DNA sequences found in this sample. The CDR3 sequence: CASSEYRGGETQYF. The CDR3 DNA follows: TGTGCCAGCAGTGAATACAGGGGTGGGGAGACCCAGTACTTC. This sequence joins TRBV25-1 and TRBJ2-5, with D possibly being TRBD1 (6 bases). The germline V gene has CDR1 MGHDK and CDR2 SYGVNS. This CDR3 has 14 residues. V gave up 0 bases and J gave up 5 bases, with 10 bases separating them.

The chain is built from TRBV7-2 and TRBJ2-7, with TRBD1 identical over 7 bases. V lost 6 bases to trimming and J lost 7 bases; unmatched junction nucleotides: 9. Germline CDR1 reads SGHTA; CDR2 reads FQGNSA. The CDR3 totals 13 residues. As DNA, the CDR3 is TGTGCCAGCAGTGTCAAGACAGGGTGGGAGCAGTACTTC. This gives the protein CASSVKTGWEQYF.